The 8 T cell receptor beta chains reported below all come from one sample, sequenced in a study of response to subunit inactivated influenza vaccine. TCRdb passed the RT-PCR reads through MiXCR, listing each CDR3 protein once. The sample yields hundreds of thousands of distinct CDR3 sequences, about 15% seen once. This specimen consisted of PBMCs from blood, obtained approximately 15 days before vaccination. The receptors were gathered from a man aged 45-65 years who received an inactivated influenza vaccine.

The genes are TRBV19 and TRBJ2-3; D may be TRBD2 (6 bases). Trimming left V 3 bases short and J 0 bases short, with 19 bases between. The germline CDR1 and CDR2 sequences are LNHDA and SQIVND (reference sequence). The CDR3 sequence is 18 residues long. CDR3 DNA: TGTGCCAGTAGTATCGGGGGACGACCGGTATCTAGCACAGATACGCAGTATTTT. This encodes CASSIGGRPVSSTDTQYF.

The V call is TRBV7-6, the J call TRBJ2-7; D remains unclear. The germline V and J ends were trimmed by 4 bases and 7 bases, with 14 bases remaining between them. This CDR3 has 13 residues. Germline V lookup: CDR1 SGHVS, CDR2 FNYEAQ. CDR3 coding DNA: TGTGCCAGCAGCTATGGGCCGTCGCAGGAGCAGTACTTC. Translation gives CASSYGPSQEQYF.

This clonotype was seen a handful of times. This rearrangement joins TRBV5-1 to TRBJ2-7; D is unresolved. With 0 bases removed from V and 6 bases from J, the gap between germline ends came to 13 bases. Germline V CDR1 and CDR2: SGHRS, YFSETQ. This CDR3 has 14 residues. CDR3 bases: TGCGCCAGCAGCTTGGGGGGATTGGCCGTCGAGCAGTACTTC. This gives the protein CASSLGGLAVEQYF.

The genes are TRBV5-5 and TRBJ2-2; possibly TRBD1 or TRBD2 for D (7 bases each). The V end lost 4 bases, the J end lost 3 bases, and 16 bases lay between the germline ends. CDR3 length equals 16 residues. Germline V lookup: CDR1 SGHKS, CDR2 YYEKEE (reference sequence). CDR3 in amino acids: CASSQGRGLDTGELFF. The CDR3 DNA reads TGTGCCAGCAGCCAAGGGAGGGGGCTGGACACCGGGGAGCTGTTTTTT.

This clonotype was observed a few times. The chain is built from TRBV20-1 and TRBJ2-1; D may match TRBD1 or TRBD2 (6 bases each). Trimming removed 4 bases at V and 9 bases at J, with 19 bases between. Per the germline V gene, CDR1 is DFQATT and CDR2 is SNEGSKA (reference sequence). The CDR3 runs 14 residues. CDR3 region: CSATSGSRGGEQFF. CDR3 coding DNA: TGCAGTGCTACGAGCGGGTCCCGAGGGGGTGAGCAGTTCTTC.

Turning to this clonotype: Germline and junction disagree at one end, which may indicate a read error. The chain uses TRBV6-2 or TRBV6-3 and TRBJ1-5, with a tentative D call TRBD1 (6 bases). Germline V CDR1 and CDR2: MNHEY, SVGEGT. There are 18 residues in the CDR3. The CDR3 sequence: CASSTPVWTVVSSQPQHF. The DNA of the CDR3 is TGTGCCAGCAGTACCCCGGTGTGGACAGTTGTCAGCAGTCAGCCCCAGCATTTT.

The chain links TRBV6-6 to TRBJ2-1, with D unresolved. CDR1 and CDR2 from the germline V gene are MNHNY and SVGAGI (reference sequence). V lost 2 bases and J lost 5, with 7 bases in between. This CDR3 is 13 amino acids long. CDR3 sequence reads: CASSYPGDNEQFF. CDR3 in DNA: TGTGCCAGCAGTTACCCCGGAGACAATGAGCAGTTCTTC.

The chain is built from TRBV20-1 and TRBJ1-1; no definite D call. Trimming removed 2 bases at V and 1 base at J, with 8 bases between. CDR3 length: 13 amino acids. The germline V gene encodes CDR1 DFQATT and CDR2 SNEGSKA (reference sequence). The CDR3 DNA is TGCAGTGCTAGATTCAGTAGGAACACTGAAGCTTTCTTT. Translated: CSARFSRNTEAFF.